This TCR beta chain comes out of a study of T cells in Graves' hyperthyroidism and ophthalmopathy. The CDR3 is 14 residues long. Trimming pared 7 bases from V and 4 bases from J, leaving 14 bases between. Germline CDR1 MNHNS, CDR2 SASEGT. Enrolled ophthalmopathy patients presented with a Clinical Activity Score of at least 3, a NOSPECS grade of at least 4, and disease duration under 3 months. There were TCR beta CDR3 regions amplified from RNA transcripts. Initially, a first-round RT-PCR of the TCR CDR3 employed the HTBI primer set. TCRdb re-analysed the multiplex PCR reads in MiXCR, keeping a single row per CDR3 protein. Of about 640,000 distinct CDR3 sequences in the sample, roughly 15% were seen once.

The rearrangement uses TRBV6-1 and TRBJ2-1; D call uncertain. Sequencing was carried out using blood. The clonotype comes from a woman between 50 and 59 years old with Graves' ophthalmopathy. This chain's CDR3 is CASTRAIQYNEQFF. In DNA form, the CDR3 reads TGTGCCAGCACCCGGGCCATTCAATACAATGAGCAGTTCTTC.